The rows below give T cell receptor beta chains drawn from one sample of a study of T-cell memory formation after mild COVID-19. TCRdb used MiXCR to reprocess the 5' RACE reads, holding one entry per CDR3 protein. The table includes just under 350,000 distinct CDR3 sequences, over 10% detected once. The sequenced sample was PBMCs or a T cell subset sorted from them (not recorded which). The receptor set was obtained from a man between 18 and 35 years old who had mild COVID-19 (a few samples of this study predate the infection). Cell type and time point are not known. Both conserved end residues are part of each CDR3. The order of the fields is D gene, J gene, V gene, clone size, CDR3 protein, CDR3 DNA. D genes are given only for firm matches. Clone size is shown for a subset of rows, as once, few, many or a class of expanded clone.

D: -
J: TRBJ1-1
V: TRBV5-1
size: -
CDR3: CASSLEGNGEAFF
DNA: TGCGCCAGCAGCTTGGAGGGTAATGGTGAAGCTTTCTTT

D: -
J: TRBJ2-7
V: TRBV20-1
size: few
CDR3: CSASRGTYEQYF
DNA: TGCAGTGCTAGTAGGGGAACCTACGAGCAGTACTTC

D: -
J: TRBJ1-2
V: TRBV9
size: few
CDR3: CASSHTTGGNYGYTF
DNA: TGTGCCAGCAGCCACACCACGGGCGGGAACTATGGCTACACCTTC

D: -
J: TRBJ2-3
V: TRBV12-3/TRBV12-4
size: -
CDR3: CASGGAPDTQYF
DNA: TGTGCCAGCGGGGGGGCCCCAGATACGCAGTATTTT

D: -
J: TRBJ1-1
V: TRBV6-5
size: -
CDR3: CASRLWGGAAEAFF
DNA: TGTGCCAGCAGACTCTGGGGGGGCGCGGCTGAAGCTTTCTTT

D: TRBD1
J: TRBJ2-5
V: TRBV7-2
size: -
CDR3: CASTRRGLLETQYF
DNA: TGTGCCAGCACCCGCAGGGGGTTGTTGGAGACCCAGTACTTC

D: -
J: TRBJ2-5
V: TRBV5-1
size: few
CDR3: CASSRGTQYQETQYF
DNA: TGCGCCAGCAGCAGGGGGACACAGTACCAAGAGACCCAGTACTTC

D: TRBD1
J: TRBJ2-2
V: TRBV5-1
size: -
CDR3: CASSFRGPTGELFF
DNA: TGCGCCAGCAGCTTCAGGGGGCCTACCGGGGAGCTGTTTTTT

D: -
J: TRBJ1-3
V: TRBV12-3/TRBV12-4
size: -
CDR3: CASSLGFDSGNTIYF
DNA: TGTGCCAGCAGTTTAGGATTCGACAGCGGAAACACCATATATTTT

D: TRBD2
J: TRBJ2-3
V: TRBV5-1
size: -
CDR3: CASSIVGGDTDTQYF
DNA: TGCGCCAGCAGCATTGTCGGGGGGGACACAGATACGCAGTATTTT

D: TRBD2
J: TRBJ2-3
V: TRBV5-1
size: -
CDR3: CASSGGVQDTQYF
DNA: TGCGCCAGCAGCGGGGGGGTGCAAGATACGCAGTATTTT

D: TRBD2
J: TRBJ2-5
V: TRBV6-5
size: -
CDR3: CASSYYRGGTQETQYF
DNA: TGTGCCAGCAGTTACTATCGCGGGGGGACTCAAGAGACCCAGTACTTC

D: -
J: TRBJ2-3
V: TRBV11-3
size: few
CDR3: CASSGGGGTDTQYF
DNA: TGTGCCAGCAGTGGGGGGGGCGGCACAGATACGCAGTATTTT

D: -
J: TRBJ2-2
V: TRBV6-5
size: many
CDR3: CASRGPTGELFF
DNA: TGTGCCAGCCGAGGGCCAACCGGGGAGCTGTTTTTT

D: -
J: TRBJ1-2
V: TRBV15
size: few
CDR3: CATSRDISGAEYGYTF
DNA: TGTGCCACCAGCAGAGATATATCAGGGGCTGAATATGGCTACACCTTC

D: TRBD2
J: TRBJ2-5
V: TRBV12-3/TRBV12-4
size: many
CDR3: CASSFLAGSQETQYF
DNA: TGTGCCAGCAGTTTCCTAGCGGGGTCTCAAGAGACCCAGTACTTC

D: -
J: TRBJ1-2
V: TRBV5-1
size: -
CDR3: CASSPGPGEGYGYTF
DNA: TGCGCCAGCAGCCCAGGACCCGGAGAGGGCTATGGCTACACCTTC

D: -
J: TRBJ1-1
V: TRBV4-3
size: few
CDR3: CASKGQIGDTEAFF
DNA: TGCGCCAGTAAAGGACAGATAGGGGACACTGAAGCTTTCTTT

D: -
J: TRBJ2-1
V: TRBV11-1
size: -
CDR3: CASSLAHEQFF
DNA: TGTGCCAGCAGCTTAGCCCATGAGCAGTTCTTC

D: TRBD2
J: TRBJ2-5
V: TRBV5-1
size: many
CDR3: CASHRGTLAGEETQYF
DNA: TGCGCCAGCCACCGTGGTACGCTAGCGGGGGAAGAGACCCAGTACTTC

D: TRBD1
J: TRBJ2-7
V: TRBV9
size: few
CDR3: CASSIGQGAYEQYF
DNA: TGTGCCAGCAGCATCGGACAGGGGGCGTACGAGCAGTACTTC

D: -
J: TRBJ1-1
V: TRBV11-1
size: many
CDR3: CASSLGGANTEAFF
DNA: TGTGCCAGCAGCTTAGGGGGCGCAAACACTGAAGCTTTCTTT

D: TRBD2
J: TRBJ2-7
V: TRBV15
size: few
CDR3: CATSRLAGGREQYF
DNA: TGTGCCACCAGCAGATTAGCGGGGGGGCGCGAGCAGTACTTC

D: -
J: TRBJ1-3
V: TRBV7-2
size: -
CDR3: CASSARLGDTIYF
DNA: TGTGCCAGCAGCGCCCGTCTTGGGGACACCATATATTTT

D: -
J: TRBJ1-4
V: TRBV7-2
size: -
CDR3: CASSSRASGEKLFF
DNA: TGTGCCAGCAGCTCCCGGGCCTCCGGTGAAAAACTGTTTTTT